This TCR beta chain was captured in a study of vaccination and CD4 T cells after COVID-19. Study overall: Blood was drawn a median around 74 days post second dose, range 14 to 241.

V lost 8 bases, J lost 7 bases, and 12 bases stayed unmatched. CDR3 length: 15 amino acids. Germline V gene data show CDR1 as MGHDK and CDR2 as SYGVNS. This clonotype occurred once. The antigen remains undetermined. Using its own MiXCR run on the PCR reads, TCRdb lists one record per CDR3 protein. The sample carries about 36,000 distinct CDR3 sequences, 35% to 40% recorded once. Study findings and constraints: The study sampled relatively few convalescent patients and omitted early post-infection timepoints.

Time point reported: late sampling 161 to 241 days after vaccination in three convalescent patients. This TCR was sampled from a human donor who had recovered from COVID-19. Material: CD4+ T cells from blood, obtained about 7 months after SARS-CoV-2 vaccination. V gene TRBV25-1 combines with J gene TRBJ2-2; TRBD1 aligns across 8 bases. The CDR3: CASHRGQGADGELFF. For the CDR3, the DNA is TGTGCCAGCCATAGAGGCCAGGGGGCGGACGGGGAGCTGTTTTTT.